The 29 T cell receptor beta chains reported below all come from one sample, sequenced in a study of early T cells in non-severe SARS-CoV-2 infection. Using its own MiXCR run on the 5' RACE reads, TCRdb lists one record per CDR3 protein. The profile shows more than 90,000 distinct CDR3 sequences, about 11% of them singletons. Input material: whole blood. Receptor source: an adult who was a healthcare worker with PCR-confirmed SARS-CoV-2 infection or an uninfected control (not recorded which).

The chain uses TRBV7-2 and TRBJ1-1, with 7 bases aligning to TRBD1. Germline assignment: CDR1 SGHTA and CDR2 FQGNSA. CDR3 size: 15 residues. Trimming cost V 5 bases and J 2 bases; bases outside gene matches: 8. CDR3 nucleotides: TGTGCCAGCAGCCTCTCCGGGACAGCTAACACTGAAGCTTTCTTT. This sequence encodes CASSLSGTANTEAFF.

This rearrangement joins TRBV28 to TRBJ2-7; 7 bases match TRBD2. This CDR3 has 15 residues. The J segment lost 0 bases and the V segment lost 4 bases, leaving 6 bases of the junction unmatched. The germline V gene has CDR1 MDHEN and CDR2 SYDVKM. For the CDR3, the DNA is TGTGCCAGCAGTTCCCGGGAGGCAAGCTCCTACGAGCAGTACTTC. Translation: CASSSREASSYEQYF.

This clonotype came up many times. The J gene is TRBJ2-1, the V gene TRBV28; D not certain. The V end was cut by 2 bases, the J end by 6 bases, with 5 bases between. This CDR3 has 12 residues. Germline V gives CDR1 MDHEN, CDR2 SYDVKM. Here the CDR3 DNA reads TGTGCCAGCAGTTTACCCTTCAATGAGCAGTTCTTC. Encoded protein: CASSLPFNEQFF.

This clonotype was detected only a few times. The J gene is TRBJ1-2, the V gene TRBV29-1, with 10 bases identical to TRBD1. Trimming at V came to 6 bases and at J to 4 bases, leaving 5 bases not matched to a gene. Germline CDR1 SQVTM, CDR2 ANQGSEA. The CDR3 contains 13 residues. In nucleotides, the CDR3 is TGCAGCGTCGGACAGGGGGGAAGCTATGGCTACACCTTC. It codes for CSVGQGGSYGYTF.

This clonotype was recorded at least ten times. The CDR3 region has the DNA TGCGCCAGCAGCTTGGACTGGATGGGGGATGAGCAGTTCTTC. The encoded protein is CASSLDWMGDEQFF. The chain links TRBV5-1 to TRBJ2-1; D may match TRBD1 or TRBD2 (5 bases each). There are 14 residues in the CDR3. V lost 0 bases and J 8 bases, leaving 12 bases between the germline ends. CDR1 and CDR2 (germline): SGHRS, YFSETQ.

There are a few counts of this clonotype. This chain connects TRBV12-3 or TRBV12-4 to TRBJ1-5, with D tentatively TRBD1 (5 bases). The CDR3 runs to 13 residues. V lost 6 bases and J lost 7, with 13 bases in between. CDR3 protein: CASSWGVRQPQHF. CDR3 sequence (DNA): TGTGCCAGCAGCTGGGGGGTAAGACAGCCCCAGCATTTT.

This clonotype was observed many times. The chain uses TRBV20-1 and TRBJ2-1, with TRBD2 matching 11 bases. The CDR3 covers 15 residues. After removal of 3 bases from V and 9 bases from J, the junction contained 10 bases not matched to a gene. Germline V gene lookup returns CDR1 DFQATT and CDR2 SNEGSKA (reference sequence). The CDR3 region is CSASPTSGRIGEQFF. The CDR3 DNA follows: TGCAGTGCTAGCCCCACTAGCGGGAGAATCGGTGAGCAGTTCTTC.

The rearrangement joins TRBV5-1 to TRBJ1-2; the D is unclear. Germline lookup yields CDR1 SGHRS and CDR2 YFSETQ. The CDR3 loop spans 17 amino acids. Deletions cut 2 bases from V and 3 bases from J, with 20 bases between. The CDR3 here is CASSLGPLEQDDYGYTF. For the CDR3, the DNA is TGCGCCAGCAGCTTAGGACCCCTCGAGCAGGATGACTATGGCTACACCTTC.

In this sample, this clonotype turned up a few times. The gene calls are TRBV27 and TRBJ2-6, with D possibly being TRBD2 (6 bases). The CDR3 is 19 residues long. CDR1 and CDR2 (germline): MNHEY, SMNVEV (reference sequence). Trimming pared 3 bases from V and 0 bases from J, leaving 18 bases between. CDR3 sequence reads: CASSFLGLGRDSGANVLTF. The CDR3 DNA reads as TGTGCCAGCAGTTTTCTGGGACTGGGAAGGGACTCTGGGGCCAACGTCCTGACTTTC.

The V call is TRBV12-3 or TRBV12-4, the J call TRBJ2-7, with D tentatively TRBD1 (5 bases). This CDR3 is 14 amino acids long. Trimming cost V 5 bases and J 10 bases, with 21 bases left between them. The CDR3 region has the DNA TGTGCCAGCAGTCACTCCAGGGTTCTTCGAGATCAGTACTTC. Residues: CASSHSRVLRDQYF.

The chain carries TRBV6-5 and TRBJ1-2, with D possibly matching TRBD1 (6 bases). The length of the CDR3 is 13 residues. CDR1 MNHEY and CDR2 SVGAGI come from the germline V gene. Deletions cut 6 bases from V and 8 bases from J, with 16 bases between. DNA of the CDR3: TGTGCCAGCAGATCCACAGGGCGGCGCGGCTACACCTTC. Its protein product is CASRSTGRRGYTF.

This clonotype was detected only a few times. The chain links TRBV27 to TRBJ1-2; D is possibly TRBD1 (5 bases). This CDR3 spans 13 amino acids. In germline, CDR1 is MNHEY, CDR2 SMNVEV (reference sequence). Deletions cut 7 bases from V and 7 bases from J, with 16 bases between. CDR3 loop: CASTPRAGIGYTF. CDR3 coding DNA: TGTGCCAGCACCCCCCGCGCAGGGATTGGCTACACCTTC.

This clonotype has ten or more counts. This chain connects TRBV5-1 to TRBJ1-2; D is possibly TRBD1 (6 bases). This CDR3 comprises 15 residues. The ends were cut back, 4 bases at V and 5 bases at J, with 18 bases in the middle. Germline-derived CDR1 and CDR2 are SGHRS and YFSETQ. CDR3 nucleotides: TGCGCCAGCAGCGCTGTGGGGGCCTACCCATATGGCTACACCTTC. Translated, it gives CASSAVGAYPYGYTF. Full variable domain (remainder filled in from reference TRBV5-1 and TRBJ1-2): KAGVTQTPRYLIKTRGQQVTLSCSPISGHRSVSWYQQTPGQGLQFLFEYFSETQRNKGNFPGRFSGRQFSNSRSEMNVSTLELGDSALYLCASSAVGAYPYGYTFGSGTRLTVV.

This clonotype showed up just a few times. The chain carries TRBV29-1 and TRBJ2-2; 7 nucleotides align to TRBD1. The trim removed 6 bases at V and 5 bases at J, leaving 12 bases unmatched. Germline loops: CDR1 SQVTM, CDR2 ANQGSEA. CDR3 length: 15 amino acids. CDR3 protein: CSVKPGTAQTGELFF. Here the CDR3 DNA reads TGCAGCGTAAAACCCGGGACAGCTCAAACCGGGGAGCTGTTTTTT.

This clonotype occurred a few times. The chain has TRBV19 and TRBJ2-3; perhaps TRBD1 as D (6 bases). The V end was cut by 4 bases, the J end by 2 bases, with 10 bases between. This CDR3 is 14 amino acids long. CDR1 and CDR2 (germline): LNHDA, SQIVND (reference sequence). CDR3 sequence (DNA): TGTGCCAGTAGTACAGGGGACGACACAGATACGCAGTATTTT. Translation gives CASSTGDDTDTQYF.

In this sample, this clonotype turned up many times. DNA of the CDR3: TGTGCCAGCAGACCCCCACAGAGACTAGCGGGGGCCCCTTACAATGAGCAGTTCTTC. Amino acid sequence: CASRPPQRLAGAPYNEQFF. The chain combines TRBV27 with TRBJ2-1; the match to TRBD2 covers 12 bases. The CDR3 runs 19 residues. Germline CDR1 is MNHEY and CDR2 is SMNVEV (reference sequence). Trimming cost V 6 bases and J 4 bases; bases outside gene matches: 16.

There are many counts of this clonotype. The rearrangement links TRBV4-2 to TRBJ2-3, with 8 bases aligning to TRBD2. CDR1 and CDR2 (germline): LGHNA, YNFKEQ. This CDR3 spans 15 amino acids. V was pared by 1 base and J by 6 bases, with 6 bases of the junction left unmatched. CDR3 bases: TGTGCCAGCAGCCAAGCTAGCGGGTTTGCCGATACGCAGTATTTT. Protein sequence: CASSQASGFADTQYF.

This clonotype was counted ten times or more. The rearrangement uses TRBV18 and TRBJ2-2, with 12 bases lining up with TRBD1. Germline CDR1 is KGHSH and CDR2 is LQKENI. The CDR3 is 16 amino acids. Losses at the gene ends were 2 bases for V and 7 bases for J; bases not matched to a gene: 5. The CDR3 loop reads CASSPGTGGAGGELFF. The CDR3 bases are TGTGCCAGCTCACCAGGGACAGGGGGCGCCGGCGGGGAGCTGTTTTTT.

This clonotype has at least ten counts. This chain uses TRBV3-1 with TRBJ1-5, with D possibly TRBD1 on 6 matching bases. V lost 1 base, J lost 5 bases, and 12 bases lay in between. Germline V lookup: CDR1 LGHDT, CDR2 YNNKEL (reference sequence). This CDR3 spans 15 amino acids. The DNA for the CDR3 is TGTGCCAGCAGCCAAGTGCCAGGGGTCGATCAGCCCCAGCATTTT. This gives the protein CASSQVPGVDQPQHF.

This clonotype was seen only a few times. V usage is TRBV28 and J usage is TRBJ2-5; no definite D call. Germline CDR1 MDHEN, CDR2 SYDVKM. The V gene lost 6 bases and the J gene lost 5 bases, with 25 bases spanning the gap. The CDR3 is 17 residues long. The CDR3 sequence is CASRVIGPDDPTETQYF. The CDR3 DNA reads TGTGCCAGCAGGGTTATCGGGCCGGACGACCCAACTGAGACCCAGTACTTC. Full variable domain (missing parts from reference TRBV28 and TRBJ2-5): DVKVTQSSRYLVKRTGEKVFLECVQDMDHENMFWYRQDPGLGLRLIYFSYDVKMKEKGDIPEGYSVSREKKERFSLILESASTNQTSMYLCASRVIGPDDPTETQYFGPGTRLLVL.

This clonotype showed up many times. CDR3 bases: TGTGCCAGCATTAGCCGGGACGGAGGGGTCAATGAGCAGTTCTTC. This sequence encodes CASISRDGGVNEQFF. V usage is TRBV12-3 or TRBV12-4 and J usage is TRBJ2-1; D may be TRBD2 (6 bases). The germline V and J ends were trimmed by 7 bases and 6 bases, with 19 bases remaining between them. This CDR3 region has 15 residues.

This clonotype was detected ten times or more. V gene TRBV20-1 combines with J gene TRBJ2-1; possible D gene TRBD1, 5 bases. The length of the CDR3 is 12 residues. Germline CDR1 reads DFQATT; CDR2 reads SNEGSKA (reference sequence). The germline V and J ends were trimmed by 3 bases and 12 bases, with 15 bases remaining between them. CDR3 in amino acids: CSASLPVQGQFF. In DNA form, the CDR3 reads TGCAGTGCTAGTCTCCCCGTTCAGGGGCAGTTCTTC.

This clonotype was counted at least ten times. The chain links TRBV7-2 to TRBJ2-1; TRBD2 aligns across 10 bases. Germline V CDR1 and CDR2: SGHTA, FQGNSA. V lost 3 bases, J lost 8 bases, and 13 bases stayed unmatched. The CDR3 is 17 residues long. The CDR3 sequence is CASSLRGLAGGTDEQFF. In DNA, the CDR3 is TGTGCCAGCAGCTTGAGAGGGTTAGCGGGAGGAACTGATGAGCAGTTCTTC. Variable domain in full (rest from reference TRBV7-2 and TRBJ2-1): GAGVSQSPSNKVTEKGKDVELRCDPISGHTALYWYRQSLGQGLEFLIYFQGNSAPDKSGLPSDRFSAERTGGSVSTLTIQRTQQEDSAVYLCASSLRGLAGGTDEQFFGPGTRLTVL.

The J gene is TRBJ1-1, the V gene TRBV6-1; D gene ambiguous. The V and J ends lost 6 bases and 0 bases respectively, with 14 bases between them. From germline, CDR1 is MNHNS and CDR2 SASEGT. The CDR3 runs 15 residues. CDR3 nucleotide sequence: TGTGCCAGCAGGCCCTATCGCCAAATGAACACTGAAGCTTTCTTT. Translation gives CASRPYRQMNTEAFF.

This clonotype was seen a few times. V gene TRBV7-3 combines with J gene TRBJ2-1, with TRBD2 matching over 10 bases. V lost 3 bases and J lost 10; bases outside the gene matches: 9. The CDR3 sequence is 15 residues long. Germline V gene data show CDR1 as SGHTA and CDR2 as FQGTGA. Here the CDR3 DNA reads TGTGCCAGCAGCTTTACTAGCGGGGACTTTCGGGAGCAGTTCTTC. The encoded protein is CASSFTSGDFREQFF.

This clonotype was detected ten times or more. The chain employs TRBV11-2 and TRBJ2-3, with D unclear. V lost 1 base and J lost 4, with 6 bases in between. Germline CDR1 SGHAT, CDR2 FQNNGV. The CDR3 loop spans 13 amino acids. The CDR3 is CASSLAAADTQYF. DNA for the CDR3: TGTGCCAGCAGCTTAGCAGCCGCAGATACGCAGTATTTT.

This clonotype was recorded at least ten times. The chain has TRBV9 and TRBJ1-2; TRBD1 is a possible D gene (6 bases). This CDR3 is 14 amino acids long. V lost 0 bases and J 2 bases, leaving 8 bases between the germline ends. Germline V gene lookup returns CDR1 SGDLS and CDR2 YYNGEE. The CDR3 DNA follows: TGTGCCAGCAGCGTAGGAACAGGGAACTATGGCTACACCTTC. The encoded protein is CASSVGTGNYGYTF.

This clonotype was seen more than once but under ten times. The chain employs TRBV12-3 or TRBV12-4 and TRBJ1-6; no clear D. CDR3 length: 14 amino acids. V was clipped by 4 bases and J by 8 bases, with 12 bases between them. The CDR3 bases are TGTGCCAGCAGTTCCCGCGGGCTCTATTCACCCCTCCACTTT. Amino acid sequence: CASSSRGLYSPLHF.

The chain links TRBV14 to TRBJ2-1; weak D call: TRBD1 (5 bases). The V and J ends lost 2 bases and 1 base respectively, with 18 bases between them. The CDR3 covers 18 residues. The germline V gene encodes CDR1 SGHDN and CDR2 FVKESK. CDR3 sequence (DNA): TGTGCCAGCAGCCAACGCCCAGGGATCCCCCCTTCCTACAATGAGCAGTTCTTC. Protein sequence: CASSQRPGIPPSYNEQFF.